Listed below are T cell receptor beta chains from one sample, sequenced in a study of shared clonotypes between healthy human individuals. TCRdb's table, derived via immunoSEQ multiplex PCR, lists solely in-frame clones and lacks some. The table shows some 2,000,000 clones, with about 95% occurring only once. Sequencing used naive CD8+ T cells sorted from blood. All receptors derive from a man younger than 35 in good health. Both conserved end residues are part of each CDR3. A D gene is named only where the DNA matches it firmly. Where a row states a size, it is once, few, many or the class of an expanded clone; other rows omit it.

d_gene,v_gene,j_gene,abundance,CDR3nt,CDR3aa
TRBD2,TRBV6-6,TRBJ2-1,-,TGTGCCAGCAGTCTAGCGGGAGGGCCTGAGCAGTTCTTC,CASSLAGGPEQFF
-,TRBV30,TRBJ1-4,-,TGTGCCTGGAGTGGAACTCGGGAGGGTGAAAAACTGTTTTTT,CAWSGTREGEKLFF
-,TRBV5-6,TRBJ1-1,-,TGTGCCAGCAGCTTGGATTGGGTCGACACTGAAGCTTTCTTT,CASSLDWVDTEAFF
-,TRBV9,TRBJ2-5,-,TGTGCCAGCAGCGATTCCGGGGTGGGTGAAGAGACCCAGTACTTC,CASSDSGVGEETQYF
-,TRBV13,TRBJ1-4,-,TGTGCCAGCAGCACCCGGACACAAATAGGTGAAAAACTGTTTTTT,CASSTRTQIGEKLFF
-,TRBV5-4,TRBJ2-1,-,TGTGCCAGCAACGCAGTGTCCGACAATGAGCAGTTCTTC,CASNAVSDNEQFF
-,TRBV5-6,TRBJ1-1,-,TGTGCCAGCAGCTCGGAGTTGAACACTGAAGCTTTCTTT,CASSSELNTEAFF
-,TRBV7-2,TRBJ2-1,-,TGTGCCAGCAGCTTTAACCAGGGCTCCTACAATGAGCAGTTCTTC,CASSFNQGSYNEQFF
-,TRBV6-5,TRBJ1-1,-,TGTGCCAGCAGTTACTTTCCCCAGGGAAGAGGCACTGAAGCTTTCTTT,CASSYFPQGRGTEAFF
-,TRBV9,TRBJ2-5,-,TGTGCCAGCAGCGTTGGGATTGAACAAGAGACCCAGTACTTC,CASSVGIEQETQYF
TRBD2,TRBV7-9,TRBJ2-5,-,TGTGCCAGCGAACTTTCGGGGGGTTTGCAAGAGACCCAGTACTTC,CASELSGGLQETQYF
-,TRBV4-1,TRBJ1-1,-,TGCGCCAGCAGCCAAGATGTCTCGGGGAAAGCTTTCTTT,CASSQDVSGKAFF
TRBD1,TRBV11-2,TRBJ2-1,-,TGTGCCAGCAGCGCCCAGGGGGTCTCCTACAATGAGCAGTTCTTC,CASSAQGVSYNEQFF
-,TRBV5-4,TRBJ2-1,-,TGTGCCAGCAGCTTGGGGGGGAGCTCCTACAATGAGCAGTTCTTC,CASSLGGSSYNEQFF
-,TRBV13,TRBJ1-6,-,TGTGCCAGCAGCTTCAGGGATAGCTCCTATAATTCACCCCTCCACTTT,CASSFRDSSYNSPLHF
-,TRBV10-3,TRBJ2-7,-,TGTGCCATCAGCGTGACTGGCTCCTACGAGCAGTACTTC,CAISVTGSYEQYF
TRBD2,TRBV6-4,TRBJ2-1,-,TGTGCCAGAACAAAGACTAGCGGGGTGAATGAGCAGTTCTTC,CARTKTSGVNEQFF
-,TRBV27,TRBJ2-7,-,TGTGCCAGCAGTTTGACAGTTTCCTACGAGCAGTACTTC,CASSLTVSYEQYF
-,TRBV6-5,TRBJ2-7,-,TGTGCCAGCAGTTACTCAGAAGCCTACGAGCAGTACTTC,CASSYSEAYEQYF
TRBD2,TRBV27,TRBJ2-3,-,TGTGCCAGCAGTTTATTACGGACTAGCGGGGGCACAGATACGCAGTATTTT,CASSLLRTSGGTDTQYF
TRBD2,TRBV9,TRBJ2-3,-,TGTGCCAGCAGCGATCGGACTAGCGGGAGGGCCGGAGACACAGATACGCAGTATTTT,CASSDRTSGRAGDTDTQYF
-,TRBV5-6,TRBJ2-7,-,TGTGCCAGCAGCTTCACGGGTAGTTACGAGCAGTACTTC,CASSFTGSYEQYF
-,TRBV7-9,TRBJ2-1,-,TGTGCCAGCAGCCCGGAAGAGGGTGACTCCTACAATGAGCAGTTCTTC,CASSPEEGDSYNEQFF
-,TRBV4-3,TRBJ2-7,once,TGCGCCAGCAGCCAAGACGGTGGGTACGAGCAGTACTTC,CASSQDGGYEQYF
TRBD2,TRBV5-1,TRBJ2-1,-,TGCGCCAGCAGCTTGGTACTAGCGGGGGGGTACAATGAGCAGTTCTTC,CASSLVLAGGYNEQFF
-,TRBV5-6,TRBJ2-3,-,TGTGCCAGCAGCTCGGGTTACGGAGAGTATTTT,CASSSGYGEYF
-,TRBV18,TRBJ1-3,-,TGTGCCAGCTCACCGGGGAACACCATATATTTT,CASSPGNTIYF
-,TRBV11-1,TRBJ2-7,-,TGTGCCAGCAGCCCGCCGGAGGGGAGAGGTTACTACGAGCAGTACTTC,CASSPPEGRGYYEQYF
-,TRBV7-6,TRBJ2-7,-,TGTGCCAGCAGCCGAGGGACGACCTACGAGCAGTACTTC,CASSRGTTYEQYF
-,TRBV7-3,TRBJ1-5,-,TGTGCCAGCAGCTTGGGCCCCGATCAGCCCCAGCATTTT,CASSLGPDQPQHF
-,TRBV5-6,TRBJ1-3,-,TGTGCCAGCAGCTCCAGGATGGGGTCTGGAAACACCATATATTTT,CASSSRMGSGNTIYF
TRBD2,TRBV5-6,TRBJ2-7,-,TGTGCCAGCAGCTTCGGGGGGGCCACCTACGAGCAGTACTTC,CASSFGGATYEQYF
-,TRBV6-5,TRBJ2-7,few,TGTGCCAGCAGTTACTCCGGCACCTACGAGCAGTACTTC,CASSYSGTYEQYF
-,TRBV7-9,TRBJ2-7,-,TGTGCCAGCCTAGGGGACACCTACGAGCAGTACTTC,CASLGDTYEQYF
-,TRBV6-6,TRBJ2-5,-,TGTGCCAGCAGTTACTTAGGGGCCCCATACCAAGAGACCCAGTACTTC,CASSYLGAPYQETQYF
-,TRBV27,TRBJ2-3,-,TGTGCCAGCAGTTATTCAGATACGCAGTATTTT,CASSYSDTQYF
-,TRBV5-1,TRBJ2-5,-,TGCGCCAGCAGCTTGTATCCCGCCCAAGAGACCCAGTACTTC,CASSLYPAQETQYF
-,TRBV13,TRBJ2-7,-,TGTGCCAGCAGCTCGGGGGACGAGCAGTACTTC,CASSSGDEQYF
-,TRBV6-1,TRBJ2-7,-,TGTGCCAGCAGGACGGGACATTCAAGCTCCTACGAGCAGTACTTC,CASRTGHSSSYEQYF
TRBD1,TRBV5-1,TRBJ2-7,-,TGCGCCAGCAGCTTCCGGACAGGGTACGAGCAGTACTTC,CASSFRTGYEQYF
TRBD2,TRBV5-1,TRBJ2-7,-,TGCGCCAGCAGCTTGAGAGGTAGCGGGTTTGAGGGGTCCTACGAGCAGTACTTC,CASSLRGSGFEGSYEQYF
-,TRBV30,TRBJ1-3,-,TGTGCCTGGAGTGTAGGAGGGGGTATTGGAAACACCATATATTTT,CAWSVGGGIGNTIYF
-,TRBV2,TRBJ2-7,few,TGTGCCAGCGGTGAGGGGACCTACGAGCAGTACTTC,CASGEGTYEQYF
-,TRBV5-5,TRBJ1-3,-,TGTGCCAGCAGCTTGATCCCAACAGAGTCTGGAAACACCATATATTTT,CASSLIPTESGNTIYF
-,TRBV5-4,TRBJ2-7,-,TGTGCCAGCAGCTTGTTTGGCGCGAGCTCCTACGAGCAGTACTTC,CASSLFGASSYEQYF
-,TRBV5-8,TRBJ2-3,-,TGTGCCAGCAGCTTTGGCCAGGGAACAGATACGCAGTATTTT,CASSFGQGTDTQYF
TRBD1,TRBV19,TRBJ1-1,-,TGTGCCAGTGGGACAGGGAACACTGAAGCTTTCTTT,CASGTGNTEAFF
-,TRBV2,TRBJ1-2,-,TGTGCCAGCGGGACGCCTGACGGATCCTATGGCTACACCTTC,CASGTPDGSYGYTF
-,TRBV28,TRBJ1-2,few,TGTGCCAGCAGCATCGTTCAGGGTGGCCCCACCTTC,CASSIVQGGPTF
-,TRBV27,TRBJ2-7,-,TGTGCCAGCAGTTTGGGGGGCGTCTACGAGCAGTACTTC,CASSLGGVYEQYF
TRBD2,TRBV7-3,TRBJ2-1,-,TGTGCCAGCAGCCAAAGCGGGGGGACCTACAATGAGCAGTTCTTC,CASSQSGGTYNEQFF
-,TRBV2,TRBJ1-1,-,TGTGCCAGCAGTGAACTCGACGATTTGAACACTGAAGCTTTCTTT,CASSELDDLNTEAFF
-,TRBV6-5,TRBJ2-7,few,TGTGCCAGCGGGAGCTCCTACGAGCAGTACTTC,CASGSSYEQYF